Included here is one T cell receptor beta chain sequence, with context. The sample is drawn from a study of CD8 T cells in Susac syndrome. RNA, at about 0.45 to 1 ug, was reverse transcribed with random hexamers. The CDR3 of TCR beta was amplified by immunoSEQ multiplex PCR across 54 Vbeta and 13 Jbeta. Using its own MiXCR run on the immunoSEQ multiplex PCR reads, TCRdb lists one record per CDR3 protein. The table lists nearly 200,000 distinct CDR3 sequences, roughly 96% of them singletons. The clonotype was recovered from a human donor with multiple sclerosis. Sample: CD4+ T cells from PBMCs.

The CDR3 here is CASQFMGARFRTEAFF. The CDR3 DNA reads TGTGCCTCGCAGTTTATGGGGGCGAGATTTCGCACTGAAGCTTTCTTT. The genes are TRBV27 and TRBJ1-1, with D possibly matching TRBD1 (6 bases). Germline values: CDR1 MNHEY, CDR2 SMNVEV (reference sequence). Trimming removed 11 bases at V and 4 bases at J, with 26 bases between. CDR3 length: 16 residues.